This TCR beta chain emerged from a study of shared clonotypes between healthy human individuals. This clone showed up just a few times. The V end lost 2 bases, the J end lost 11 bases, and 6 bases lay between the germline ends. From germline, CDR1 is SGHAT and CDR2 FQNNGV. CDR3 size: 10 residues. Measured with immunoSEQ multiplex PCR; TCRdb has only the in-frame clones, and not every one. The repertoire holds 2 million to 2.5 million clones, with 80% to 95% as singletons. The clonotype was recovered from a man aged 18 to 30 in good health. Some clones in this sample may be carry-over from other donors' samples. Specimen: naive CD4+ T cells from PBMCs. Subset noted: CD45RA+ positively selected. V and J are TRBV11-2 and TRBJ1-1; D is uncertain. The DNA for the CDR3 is TGTGCCAGCAGCTTAAATGATGCTTTCTTT. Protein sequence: CASSLNDAFF.